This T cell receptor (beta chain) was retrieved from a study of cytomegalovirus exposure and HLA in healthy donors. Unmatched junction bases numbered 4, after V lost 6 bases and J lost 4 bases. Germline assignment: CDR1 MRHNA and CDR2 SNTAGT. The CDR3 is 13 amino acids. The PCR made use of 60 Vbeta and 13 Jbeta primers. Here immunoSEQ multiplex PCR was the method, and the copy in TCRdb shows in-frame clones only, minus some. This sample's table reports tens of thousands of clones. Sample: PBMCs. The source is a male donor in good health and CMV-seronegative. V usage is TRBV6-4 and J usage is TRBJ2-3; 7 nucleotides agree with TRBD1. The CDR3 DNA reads TGTGCCAGCAGATCAACAGGGGCAGATACGCAGTATTTT. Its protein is CASRSTGADTQYF.